This T cell receptor beta chain was found in a study of blood T cell repertoires in COVID-19. Across the whole study: Spain, Italy and the United States supplied samples that represented acute and convalescent COVID-19.

Original methodology: Reference gene primer amplification yielded estimated nucleated cell counts. Produced via immunoSEQ multiplex PCR; TCRdb's table is partial and in-frame only. V and J calls and clone size are as listed in that table; D and trimming were resolved from the DNA. The profile shows approximately 230,000 clones, about 91% of them singletons. The CDR3 has 18 residues. The ends were cut back, 0 bases at V and 1 base at J, with 18 bases in the middle. Germline V CDR1 and CDR2: SGHNT, YENEEA. The source material was peripheral blood. V usage is TRBV11-3 and J usage is TRBJ1-1, with D tentatively TRBD1 (6 bases). This TCR derives from a woman in her 30s with COVID-19, enrolled during active disease. CDR3 coding DNA: TGTGCCAGCAGCTTAGAGGGAGGGACAAATAGGACGAACACTGAAGCTTTCTTT. Encoded protein: CASSLEGGTNRTNTEAFF.